The 2 T cell receptor beta chains below all came from one sample that was sequenced in a study of blood T cell repertoires in COVID-19 (dated by TCRdb to the early 2020s). The library was generated by the immunoSEQ multiplex PCR assay. TCRdb took over this immuneACCESS table, retaining in-frame rearrangements with V and J assigned. Such tables are incomplete; in checked studies, under half of the missing clones stem from an unresolved V gene, and the remainder is unexplained. The sample table lists 150,000 to 190,000 clones, roughly 72% of them with a count of one. Around 3.5% of the sample rests with the top ten. The source material was peripheral blood. The receptors come from a woman of 80 years or more with acute or convalescent COVID-19.

The J gene is TRBJ1-6, the V gene TRBV21-1; TRBD1 is the table's D call and was not checked against the DNA. TRBV21-1 is termed a pseudogene. CDR3 length: 20 amino acids. Here the CDR3 reads CASSKRGGQGLSTYNSPLHF. In DNA, the CDR3 is TGTGCCAGCAGCAAAAGAGGGGGACAGGGGCTCTCGACCTATAATTCACCCCTCCACTTT.

J is TRBJ2-1 and V is TRBV27; 12 bases are shared with TRBD2. CDR3 length: 17 residues. With 3 bases clipped from V and 7 bases from J, the junction kept 10 bases outside the gene matches. The germline V gene has CDR1 MNHEY and CDR2 SMNVEV (reference sequence). The CDR3 nucleotides are TGTGCCAGCAGTTTGGCTAGCGGGAGGGCCCCGGGGAATGAGCAGTTCTTC. It encodes CASSLASGRAPGNEQFF.